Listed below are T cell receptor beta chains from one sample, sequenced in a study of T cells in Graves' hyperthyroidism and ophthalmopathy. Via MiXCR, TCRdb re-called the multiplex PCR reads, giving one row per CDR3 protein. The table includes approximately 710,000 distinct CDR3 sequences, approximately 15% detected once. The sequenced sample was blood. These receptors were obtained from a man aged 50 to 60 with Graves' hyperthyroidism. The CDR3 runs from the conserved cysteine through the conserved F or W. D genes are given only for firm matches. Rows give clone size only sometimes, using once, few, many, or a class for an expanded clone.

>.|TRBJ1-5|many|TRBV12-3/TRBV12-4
TGTGCCAGCAGCGCAATTGCAGGGTTTCAGCCCCAGCATTTT
CASSAIAGFQPQHF
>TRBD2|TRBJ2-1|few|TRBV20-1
TGCAGTGCCAGCCTAGCGGGAGGGAGGAATGAGCAGTTCTTC
CSASLAGGRNEQFF
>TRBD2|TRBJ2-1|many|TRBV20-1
TGCAGTGCTAGGGGGCGGGAGACGTATAATGAGCAGTTCTTC
CSARGRETYNEQFF
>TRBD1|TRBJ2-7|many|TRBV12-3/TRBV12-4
TGTGCCAGCAGTCCCCGTGGGACAGGCTTCACCTACGAGCAGTACTTC
CASSPRGTGFTYEQYF
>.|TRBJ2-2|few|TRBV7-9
TGTGCCAGCAAAGGAGGGGTAGGGAACACCGGGGAGCTGTTTTTT
CASKGGVGNTGELFF
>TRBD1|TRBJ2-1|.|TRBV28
TGTGCCAGCGGAACGTACGGGACAGGGATTCTCAATGAGCAGTTCTTC
CASGTYGTGILNEQFF
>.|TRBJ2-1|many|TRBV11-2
TGTGCCAGCAGCTTAGGCTGGGGGAAGGATGAGCAGTTCTTC
CASSLGWGKDEQFF
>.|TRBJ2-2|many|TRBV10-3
TGTGCCATCAGCAGGAACACCGGGGAGCTGTTTTTT
CAISRNTGELFF
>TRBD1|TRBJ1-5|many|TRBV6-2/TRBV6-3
TGTGCCAGCAGTTACCTGGGACAGGGGCAGCCCCAGCATTTT
CASSYLGQGQPQHF
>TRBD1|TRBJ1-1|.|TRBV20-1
TGCAGTGCTAGAAAGACAGGGAGGAACACTGAAGCTTTCTTT
CSARKTGRNTEAFF
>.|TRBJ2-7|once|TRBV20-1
TGCAGTGCTAGTGCGGGACGCTCCTACGAGCAGTACTTC
CSASAGRSYEQYF
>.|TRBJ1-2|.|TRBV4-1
TGCGCCAGCAGCCAAGTATGGCTAGTCCTTAACTATGGCTACACCTTC
CASSQVWLVLNYGYTF
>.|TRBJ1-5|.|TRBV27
TGTGCCAGCAGTTTATCTTTTGAGTTTGGAAGTCAGCCCCAGCATTTT
CASSLSFEFGSQPQHF
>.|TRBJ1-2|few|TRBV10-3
TGTGCCATCAGTGAGATCTCCGGGGGGATTAACTATGGCTACACCTTC
CAISEISGGINYGYTF
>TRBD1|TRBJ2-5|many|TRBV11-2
TGTGCCAGCAGCTCCCGGGACAGGCAGACCCAGTACTTC
CASSSRDRQTQYF
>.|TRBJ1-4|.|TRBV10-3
TGTGCCAGCGACCCAGGGAGCGGTGATAAACTGTTTTTT
CASDPGSGDKLFF
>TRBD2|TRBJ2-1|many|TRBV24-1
TGTGCCACCAGTACTAGCGGGAATCACAATGAGCAGTTCTTC
CATSTSGNHNEQFF
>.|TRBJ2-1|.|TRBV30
TGTGCCTGGAGTCCCCTCGGGGCGGGCGGGGCCGGTGAGCAGTTCTTC
CAWSPLGAGGAGEQFF
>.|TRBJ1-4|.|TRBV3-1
TGTGCCAGCAGCTTCCAGACAGGAGCGGAAAAACTGTTTTTT
CASSFQTGAEKLFF
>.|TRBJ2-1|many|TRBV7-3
TGTGCCAGCAGCTTAAGTCCTGCGAGGAATGAGCAGTTCTTC
CASSLSPARNEQFF
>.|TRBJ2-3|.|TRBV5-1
TGCGCCAGCAGCTTGGACAGGATCACAGATACGCAGTATTTT
CASSLDRITDTQYF
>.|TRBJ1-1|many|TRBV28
TGTGCCAGCAGTCGCGCGACACTCCCCACTGAAGCTTTCTTT
CASSRATLPTEAFF
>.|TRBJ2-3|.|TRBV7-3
TGTGCCAGCAGCCCCGGCAGCCCCTTTGATACGCAGTATTTT
CASSPGSPFDTQYF
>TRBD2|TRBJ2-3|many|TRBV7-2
TGTGCCAGCAGCGAGAGGGCTAGCGGGAGGTTAGCCCCCACAGATACGCAGTATTTT
CASSERASGRLAPTDTQYF
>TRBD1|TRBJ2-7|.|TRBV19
TGTGCCAGTAGTATAGTTGGGCAGGGGGCGAGCGAGCAGTACTTC
CASSIVGQGASEQYF
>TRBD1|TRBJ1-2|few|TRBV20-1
TGCAGTGCTGTCCGGGTCAATCTTGGGACAGGGGGCGACGGCTACACCTTC
CSAVRVNLGTGGDGYTF
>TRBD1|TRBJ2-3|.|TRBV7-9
TGTGCCAGCAGCAAAGGACAGGGATTGGATACGCAGTATTTT
CASSKGQGLDTQYF
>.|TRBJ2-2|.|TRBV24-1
TGTGCCACCAGTGACCGCGATAAGACCGGGGAGCTGTTTTTT
CATSDRDKTGELFF